Each of the 8 T cell receptor beta chains below was sequenced from the same sample in a study of spatial heterogeneity in lung cancer. TCRdb itself ran the 5' RACE reads through MiXCR, one entry per CDR3 protein. Altogether tens of thousands of distinct CDR3 sequences are present, 5.2% being singletons, with the ten largest covering more than 25%. Sample time point: sample taken at primary tumor resection. Material for sequencing was whole RNA from tumor, nontumor lung or frozen PBMC, left unsorted. The sample in question was PBMCs, obtained at surgery. These receptors came from a female donor with early-stage non-small cell lung cancer.

V and J are TRBV9 and TRBJ2-1; 13 bases agree with TRBD2. The germline V gene encodes CDR1 SGDLS and CDR2 YYNGEE. This CDR3 contains 16 residues. After removal of 3 bases from V and 8 bases from J, the junction contained 8 bases not matched to a gene. CDR3 nucleotides: TGTGCCAGCAGCGGAATGACTAGCGGGAGGAGGGATGAGCAGTTCTTC. Translation gives CASSGMTSGRRDEQFF.

Here the CDR3 DNA reads TGTGCCAGCAGCGTAGACAGGGCCGGAAACACCATATATTTT. Translation gives CASSVDRAGNTIYF. This chain joins TRBV9 and TRBJ1-3, with D perhaps matching TRBD1 (6 bases). Germline lookup yields CDR1 SGDLS and CDR2 YYNGEE. The CDR3 length is 14 residues. V was pared by 0 bases and J by 4 bases, with 8 bases between.

This clonotype was counted many times. The V call is TRBV12-3 or TRBV12-4, the J call TRBJ1-5; D unresolved. This CDR3 spans 15 amino acids. Trimming cost V 5 bases and J 3 bases, with 14 bases left between them. Here the CDR3 reads CASSQRAGSNQPQHF. DNA for the CDR3: TGTGCCAGCAGTCAAAGGGCCGGCTCCAATCAGCCCCAGCATTTT.

V is TRBV5-6 and J is TRBJ1-1; 8 bases map to TRBD1. The CDR3 totals 15 residues. The junction had 6 bases not matched to a gene; V was cut back by 0 bases and J by 5 bases. CDR1 SGHDT and CDR2 YYEEEE come from the germline V gene. In nucleotides, the CDR3 is TGTGCCAGCAGCTTGGCCACAGGGGGACGAACTGAAGCTTTCTTT. Translated, it gives CASSLATGGRTEAFF.

This clonotype was detected only a few times. The chain joins TRBV5-1 to TRBJ2-2, with D hard to call. V lost 4 bases and J 0 bases, leaving 7 bases between the germline ends. This CDR3 region has 14 residues. CDR1 is SGHRS, CDR2 YFSETQ, per germline. The DNA for the CDR3 is TGCGCCAGCAGCCCTGCTCCGAACACCGGGGAGCTGTTTTTT. Amino acid sequence: CASSPAPNTGELFF.

In this sample, this clonotype turned up many times. The V and J genes are TRBV4-3 and TRBJ2-1; D remains unclear. The length of the CDR3 is 16 residues. Deletions cut 1 base from V and 0 bases from J, with 10 bases between. Germline CDR1 and CDR2: LGHNA and YSLEER. DNA for the CDR3: TGCGCCAGCAGCCAAGGGGCCCACCTCTCCTACAATGAGCAGTTCTTC. Protein: CASSQGAHLSYNEQFF.

Many counts were recorded for this clonotype. The chain employs TRBV7-9 and TRBJ2-7; 8 bases are shared with TRBD1. Germline trimming cut 5 bases from V and 1 base from J; bases unmatched to any gene: 4. There are 14 residues in the CDR3. Per germline, CDR1 SEHNR and CDR2 FQNEAQ (reference sequence). CDR3 nucleotide sequence: TGTGCCAGCAGCCAGGGGGCCCGTTCCTACGAGCAGTACTTC. This codes for CASSQGARSYEQYF.

This clonotype appeared many times. V gene TRBV10-3 combines with J gene TRBJ1-4; D call uncertain. The CDR3 has 12 residues. Trimming removed 8 bases from V and 2 bases from J, with 6 bases in between. Germline V CDR1 and CDR2: ENHRY, SYGVKD. CDR3 DNA sequence: TGTGCCATCGGGAGGACTAATGAAAAACTGTTTTTT. Its protein is CAIGRTNEKLFF.